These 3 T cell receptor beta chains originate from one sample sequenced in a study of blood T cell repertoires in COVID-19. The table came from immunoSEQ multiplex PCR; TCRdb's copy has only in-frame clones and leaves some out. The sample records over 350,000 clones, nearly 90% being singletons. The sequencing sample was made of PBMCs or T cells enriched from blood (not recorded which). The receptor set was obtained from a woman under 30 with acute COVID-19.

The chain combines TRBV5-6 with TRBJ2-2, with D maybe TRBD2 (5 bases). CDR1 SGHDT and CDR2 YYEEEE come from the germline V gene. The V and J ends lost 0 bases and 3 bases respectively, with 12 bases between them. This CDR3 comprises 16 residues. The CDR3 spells CASSLAARLYTGELFF. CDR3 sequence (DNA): TGTGCCAGCAGCTTGGCGGCCAGACTATACACCGGGGAGCTGTTTTTT.

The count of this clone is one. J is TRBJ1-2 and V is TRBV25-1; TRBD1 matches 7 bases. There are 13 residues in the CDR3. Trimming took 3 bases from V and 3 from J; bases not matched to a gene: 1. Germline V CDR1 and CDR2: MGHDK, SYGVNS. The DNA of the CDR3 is TGTGCCAGCAGTGAGGGGACAGACTATGGCTACACCTTC. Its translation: CASSEGTDYGYTF.

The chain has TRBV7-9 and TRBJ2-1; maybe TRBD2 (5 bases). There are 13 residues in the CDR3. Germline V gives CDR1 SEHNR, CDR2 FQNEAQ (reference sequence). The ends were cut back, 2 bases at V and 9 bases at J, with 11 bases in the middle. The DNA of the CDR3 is TGTGCCAGCAGCTTATACACGGAGGCTGAGCAGTTCTTC. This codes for CASSLYTEAEQFF.